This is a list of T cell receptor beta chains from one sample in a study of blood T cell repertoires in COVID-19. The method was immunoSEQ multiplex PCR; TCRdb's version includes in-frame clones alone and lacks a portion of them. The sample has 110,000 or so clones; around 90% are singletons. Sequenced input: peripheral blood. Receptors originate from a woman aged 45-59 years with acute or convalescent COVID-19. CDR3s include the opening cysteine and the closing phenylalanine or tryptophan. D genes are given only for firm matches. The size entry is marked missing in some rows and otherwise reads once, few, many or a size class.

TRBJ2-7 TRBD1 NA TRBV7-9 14 CASSFTGVGNEQYF TGTGCCAGCAGCTTCACAGGGGTGGGCAACGAGCAGTACTTC
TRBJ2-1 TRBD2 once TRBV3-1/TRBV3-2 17 CASSHRVSGGTYNEQFF TGTGCCAGCAGCCATAGGGTTAGCGGGGGGACCTACAATGAGCAGTTCTTC
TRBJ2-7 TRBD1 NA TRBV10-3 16 CAISAPSGTETCEQYF TGTGCCATCAGTGCCCCTTCCGGGACAGAAACCTGCGAGCAGTACTTC
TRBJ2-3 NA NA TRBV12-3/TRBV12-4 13 CASSFGATDTQYF TGTGCCAGCAGTTTCGGAGCTACAGATACGCAGTATTTT
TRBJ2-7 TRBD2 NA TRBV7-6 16 CASSLDATAAGDEQYF TGTGCCAGCAGCTTAGATGCGACCGCGGCGGGGGACGAGCAGTACTTC
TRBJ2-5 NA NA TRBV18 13 CASSQGHGETQYF TGTGCCAGCTCACAAGGACATGGAGAGACCCAGTACTTC
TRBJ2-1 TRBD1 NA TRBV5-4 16 CASSRGGDRGYNEQFF TGTGCCAGCAGCAGGGGCGGGGACAGGGGTTACAATGAGCAGTTCTTC
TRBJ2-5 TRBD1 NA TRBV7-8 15 CASSLRDRDQETQYF TGTGCCAGCAGCTTACGGGACAGGGACCAAGAGACCCAGTACTTC
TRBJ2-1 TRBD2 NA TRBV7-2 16 CASSLLARTSGNEQFF TGTGCCAGCAGCTTACTAGCAAGGACTAGCGGGAATGAGCAGTTCTTC
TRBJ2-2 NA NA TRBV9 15 CASSVGQLNTGELFF TGTGCCAGCAGCGTAGGACAGCTGAACACCGGGGAGCTGTTTTTT
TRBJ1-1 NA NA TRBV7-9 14 CASSPLGGGTEAFF TGTGCCAGCAGCCCTTTGGGGGGAGGAACTGAAGCTTTCTTT
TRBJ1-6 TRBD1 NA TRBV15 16 CASRRGAGGAYSPLHF TGTGCCTCCCGAAGGGGGGCAGGGGGCGCTTATTCACCCCTCCACTTT
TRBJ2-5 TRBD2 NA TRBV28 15 CASSTSGRVRETQYF TGTGCCAGCAGTACTAGCGGGAGAGTACGAGAGACCCAGTACTTC
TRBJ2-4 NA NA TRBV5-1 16 CASSLALPGSKNIQYF TGCGCCAGCAGCTTGGCCCTCCCCGGGAGCAAAAACATTCAGTACTTC
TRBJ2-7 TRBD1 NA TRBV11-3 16 CASSLAIWDRPYEQYF TGTGCCAGCAGCTTAGCTATTTGGGACAGACCCTACGAGCAGTACTTC
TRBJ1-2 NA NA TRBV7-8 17 CASSSIISGRGNYGYTF TGTGCCAGCAGTTCTATCATTTCAGGGAGGGGGAACTATGGCTACACCTTC
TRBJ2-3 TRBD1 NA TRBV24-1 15 CATSSRTGRTDTQYF TGTGCCACCAGTTCTCGGACAGGCCGCACAGATACGCAGTATTTT
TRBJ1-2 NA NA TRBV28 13 CASSLSSVPGYTF TGTGCCAGCAGTTTGTCGTCGGTTCCTGGCTACACCTTC
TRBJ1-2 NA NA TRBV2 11 CARQPGDGYTF TGTGCCAGGCAGCCAGGGGATGGCTACACCTTC
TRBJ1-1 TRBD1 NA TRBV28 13 CASSWIKGQEAFF TGTGCCAGCAGTTGGATCAAGGGACAGGAAGCTTTCTTT
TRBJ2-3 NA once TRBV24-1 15 CATSDLQGRIDTQYF TGTGCCACCAGTGATTTACAGGGGAGGATTGATACGCAGTATTTT
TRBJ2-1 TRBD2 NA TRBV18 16 CASSPSAGVSYNEQFF TGTGCCAGCTCACCTAGCGCGGGAGTCTCCTACAATGAGCAGTTCTTC
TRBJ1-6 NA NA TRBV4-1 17 CASSPRPVHEDNSPLHF TGCGCCAGCAGCCCCCGGCCGGTACATGAGGATAATTCACCCCTCCACTTT
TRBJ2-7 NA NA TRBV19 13 CASSIERGYEQYF TGTGCCAGTAGTATAGAGCGGGGCTACGAGCAGTACTTC
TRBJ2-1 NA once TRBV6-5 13 CASSHPGGNEQFF TGTGCCAGCAGCCACCCAGGTGGCAATGAGCAGTTCTTC
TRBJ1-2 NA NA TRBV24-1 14 CATSDSPGNYGYTF TGTGCCACCAGTGATTCTCCGGGGAACTATGGCTACACCTTC